A single sample is the source of the 14 T cell receptor beta chains below, sequenced in a study of Ad26.COV2.S vaccination and SARS-CoV-2 variants. Regarding treatment: around 19 received Ad26.COV2.S at low or high dose, single or two shots; a few received placebo; per-sample allocation not given. Following the first vaccine or placebo injection, samples were taken on day 63. Assay used: immunoSEQ multiplex PCR; TCRdb lists only in-frame clones, some missing. In the table there are some 640,000 clones, around 89% of which are singletons. Sequenced here: peripheral blood, sampled in a trial of Ad26.COV2.S vaccine versus placebo. The source is a person between 18 and 65 years old who received the Ad26.COV2.S COVID-19 vaccine or a placebo.

Written as DNA, the CDR3 is TGTGCCAGCAGCTTAGGGCAGGGGCTGAACACTGAAGCTTTCTTT. Its protein product is CASSLGQGLNTEAFF. The V gene is TRBV7-8, the J gene TRBJ1-1; TRBD1 is a possible D gene (6 bases). CDR1 is SGHVS, CDR2 FQNEAQ, per germline. The CDR3 covers 15 residues. V lost 1 base and J 0 bases, leaving 9 bases between the germline ends.

The rearrangement uses TRBV3-1 (or the pseudogene TRBV3-2) and TRBJ1-5; D remains unclear. The CDR3 covers 14 residues. Trimming pared 0 bases from V and 5 bases from J, leaving 8 bases between. The germline gives CDR1 LGHDT, CDR2 YNNKEL (reference sequence). The CDR3 DNA reads TGTGCCAGCAGCCAAGATTCAGGATATCAGCCCCAGCATTTT. It specifies CASSQDSGYQPQHF.

The chain joins TRBV15 to TRBJ2-2; D is unresolved. Germline loops: CDR1 LNHNV, CDR2 YYDKDF (reference sequence). This CDR3 contains 14 residues. V was pared by 0 bases and J by 7 bases, with 9 bases between. The CDR3 bases are TGTGCCACCAGCAGAGATAACCTGGGCGGGGAGCTGTTTTTT. Translating gives CATSRDNLGGELFF. The full variable domain, completed using reference TRBV15 and TRBJ2-2, is DAMVIQNPRYQVTQFGKPVTLSCSQTLNHNVMYWYQQKSSQAPKLLFHYYDKDFNNEADTPDNFQSRRPNTSFCFLDIRSPGLGDTAMYLCATSRDNLGGELFFGEGSRLTVL.

The V call is TRBV7-2, the J call TRBJ2-2; TRBD1 matches at 10 bases. CDR1 SGHTA and CDR2 FQGNSA come from the germline V gene. V gave up 1 base and J gave up 6 bases; unmatched junction bases: 2. This CDR3 region has 15 residues. The CDR3 region has the DNA TGTGCCAGCAGCTTAGTTGGGACAGGGGCCGGGGAGCTGTTTTTT. Translation: CASSLVGTGAGELFF.

This clone was seen only once. This chain links TRBV25-1 with TRBJ2-5, with D maybe TRBD2 (6 bases). The CDR3 consists of 13 residues. Trimming pared 3 bases from V and 4 bases from J, leaving 9 bases between. In germline, CDR1 is MGHDK, CDR2 SYGVNS. This CDR3 reads CASSEVGRETQYF. Here the CDR3 DNA reads TGTGCCAGCAGTGAGGTCGGGAGAGAGACCCAGTACTTC.

This chain uses TRBV30 with TRBJ1-2; D ambiguous. The CDR3 is 14 amino acids. V was cut by 2 bases and J by 4 bases, with 14 bases left in between. The germline V gene encodes CDR1 GTSNPN and CDR2 SVGIG (reference sequence). This CDR3 is CAWSREVRSYGYTF. CDR3 DNA sequence: TGTGCCTGGAGTAGAGAGGTCAGGAGCTATGGCTACACCTTC.

The J gene is TRBJ1-6, the V gene TRBV3-1 (or the pseudogene TRBV3-2); 7 bases fit TRBD1. Germline CDR1 and CDR2: LGHDT and YNNKEL (reference sequence). Unmatched junction bases numbered 8, after V lost 1 base and J lost 8 bases. The CDR3 consists of 16 residues. CDR3 amino acids: CASSQVRQGRDSPLHF. The CDR3 bases are TGTGCCAGCAGCCAAGTCCGACAGGGAAGGGATTCACCCCTCCACTTT.

The chain is built from TRBV25-1 and TRBJ1-1; D ambiguous. Deletions cut 4 bases from V and 7 bases from J, with 10 bases between. CDR3 length: 12 amino acids. Germline loops: CDR1 MGHDK, CDR2 SYGVNS. Here the CDR3 DNA reads TGTGCCAGCAGTGTCGGAGGAGGTGAAGCTTTCTTT. Its translation is CASSVGGGEAFF.

The gene calls are TRBV18 and TRBJ2-2; no clear D gene. In germline, CDR1 is KGHSH, CDR2 LQKENI. The CDR3 loop spans 14 amino acids. V was pared by 5 bases and J by 0 bases, with 7 bases between. The chain's CDR3 is CASSAATNTGELFF. CDR3 DNA sequence: TGTGCCAGCTCAGCTGCCACGAACACCGGGGAGCTGTTTTTT.

This clone has a single count. The V call is TRBV7-2, the J call TRBJ2-1; D may match TRBD1 or TRBD2 (6 bases each). From germline, CDR1 is SGHTA and CDR2 FQGNSA. CDR3 length: 14 residues. Trimming cost V 1 base and J 10 bases, with 14 bases left between them. CDR3 in amino acids: CASSLERGLLEQFF. The CDR3 coding sequence is TGTGCCAGCAGCTTAGAACGGGGGCTGCTAGAGCAGTTCTTC.

The chain carries TRBV10-3 and TRBJ2-7; TRBD2 agrees at 7 bases. J was trimmed by 1 base and V by 11 bases; bases with no gene match: 2. From germline, CDR1 is ENHRY and CDR2 SYGVKD. The CDR3 is made up of 11 amino acids. This chain's CDR3 is CAAAGSYEQYF. Here the CDR3 DNA reads TGTGCCGCAGCGGGGTCCTACGAGCAGTACTTC.

This rearrangement joins TRBV7-9 to TRBJ2-5; TRBD1 matches 8 bases. This CDR3 is 16 amino acids long. Per the germline V gene, CDR1 is SEHNR and CDR2 is FQNEAQ (reference sequence). Unmatched junction bases numbered 10, after V lost 2 bases and J lost 5 bases. This chain's CDR3 is CASSLIPGQGLETQYF. CDR3 coding DNA: TGTGCCAGCAGCTTAATCCCCGGACAGGGACTGGAGACCCAGTACTTC.

This clone was observed a handful of times. The rearrangement links TRBV7-8 to TRBJ2-3, with a possible D match to TRBD2 (6 bases). Trimming stripped 4 bases from V and 2 bases from J, with 10 bases between. Germline CDR1 is SGHVS and CDR2 is FQNEAQ. This CDR3 has 14 residues. The CDR3 nucleotides are TGTGCCAGCAGCTACCGGGACTTCACAGATACGCAGTATTTT. Translated, it gives CASSYRDFTDTQYF.

The CDR3, as DNA: TGTGCCAGCAGCCCCCTCGATGGACAAAATGAGCAGTTCTTC. Protein product: CASSPLDGQNEQFF. The rearrangement links TRBV11-2 to TRBJ2-1; a weak D match, TRBD1 (5 bases). CDR1 and CDR2 from the germline V gene are SGHAT and FQNNGV. V was trimmed by 5 bases and J by 7 bases, leaving 15 bases between them. This CDR3 region has 14 residues.